The next 24 T cell receptor beta chains were all read from a single sample in a study of cytomegalovirus exposure and HLA in healthy donors. A multiplex PCR was run with 60 Vbeta primers and 13 Jbeta primers. Produced via immunoSEQ multiplex PCR; TCRdb's table is partial and in-frame only. This sample has roughly 120,000 clones; about four fifths occur once, and the top ten carry roughly 3.5%. The sample consisted of PBMCs. All receptors derive from a man aged 35 to 55 in good health and CMV-seronegative.

The genes are TRBV27 and TRBJ1-5; D unresolved. Germline lookup yields CDR1 MNHEY and CDR2 SMNVEV (reference sequence). The V end lost 2 bases, the J end lost 1 base, and 9 bases lay between the germline ends. The CDR3 has 15 amino acids. The DNA for the CDR3 is TGTGCCAGCAGTTTAGCGACAATGAGCAATCAGCCCCAGCATTTT. Its translation is CASSLATMSNQPQHF.

This clone was seen a few times. The V gene is TRBV5-1, the J gene TRBJ1-2; 8 bases fit TRBD1. The J segment lost 7 bases and the V segment lost 4 bases, leaving 9 bases of the junction unmatched. Germline values: CDR1 SGHRS, CDR2 YFSETQ. This CDR3 region has 14 residues. Here the CDR3 reads CASSPGQGRFGYTF. The CDR3 region has the DNA TGCGCCAGCAGCCCTGGACAGGGTCGGTTTGGCTACACCTTC.

This clone was counted only a few times. V gene TRBV7-9 combines with J gene TRBJ2-3; D is ambiguous. The CDR3 is made up of 12 amino acids. Germline CDR1 and CDR2: SEHNR and FQNEAQ (reference sequence). The germline V and J ends were trimmed by 7 bases and 2 bases, with 7 bases remaining between them. CDR3 nucleotide sequence: TGTGCCAGCACACCTACCACAGATACGCAGTATTTT. Protein product: CASTPTTDTQYF.

This clone was observed a single time. This sequence joins TRBV28 and TRBJ2-5; D possibly corresponds to TRBD1 (6 bases). Per germline, CDR1 MDHEN and CDR2 SYDVKM. Trimming took 1 base from V and 3 from J, leaving 18 bases between them. CDR3 length equals 17 residues. The CDR3 sequence: CASSLFGGRGVKETQYF. DNA for the CDR3: TGTGCCAGCAGTTTATTCGGTGGCAGGGGAGTAAAAGAGACCCAGTACTTC.

This chain joins TRBV7-9 and TRBJ1-1; maybe TRBD1 (6 bases). Trimming took off 5 bases at V and 0 bases at J, with 13 bases between the two ends. CDR1 and CDR2 from the germline V gene are SEHNR and FQNEAQ (reference sequence). The CDR3 has 15 amino acids. The CDR3 is CASSKGTLMNTEAFF. Here the CDR3 DNA reads TGTGCCAGCAGCAAGGGGACACTGATGAACACTGAAGCTTTCTTT.

This clone showed up just once. This sequence joins TRBV7-9 and TRBJ1-2; D is unclear. The V end lost 6 bases, the J end lost 4 bases, and 12 bases lay between the germline ends. Looked up from germline, CDR1 is SEHNR and CDR2 is FQNEAQ (reference sequence). The CDR3 is 13 residues long. Here the CDR3 reads CASSQQAAYGYTF. In nucleotides, the CDR3 is TGTGCCAGCAGTCAGCAGGCCGCCTATGGCTACACCTTC.

The gene calls are TRBV2 and TRBJ2-5; 8 nucleotides line up with TRBD2. The CDR3 consists of 16 residues. Germline loops: CDR1 SNHLY, CDR2 FYNNEI. J gave up 4 bases and V 6 bases, and 13 bases lay outside the gene matches. The DNA of the CDR3 is TGTGCCAGCAGGACCTTAGGGGCTAGCGGGCGAGAGACCCAGTACTTC. Its translation: CASRTLGASGRETQYF.

The chain recombines TRBV7-2 with TRBJ1-2; TRBD1 aligns across 10 bases. The V gene end was trimmed by 7 bases and the J gene end by 7 bases; junction bases not matched to a gene: 6. The CDR3 runs 13 residues. In germline, CDR1 is SGHTA, CDR2 FQGNSA. The CDR3 nucleotides read TGTGCCAGCACCTCCGGGACAGGGGTTGGCTACACCTTC. It yields the protein CASTSGTGVGYTF.

The V and J genes are TRBV28 and TRBJ1-1, with 8 bases aligning to TRBD1. V shed 5 bases, J shed 10 bases, and the junction held 6 bases outside the gene matches. This CDR3 has 12 amino acids. The germline CDR1 and CDR2 sequences are MDHEN and SYDVKM. The CDR3 nucleotides read TGTGCCAGCAGTCCCGGGACAGGCGGAGCTTTCTTT. This sequence encodes CASSPGTGGAFF.

The rearrangement joins TRBV7-2 to TRBJ1-4; D unclear. Trimming took 6 bases from V and 8 from J, leaving 22 bases between them. Germline values: CDR1 SGHTA, CDR2 FQGNSA. This CDR3 has 16 residues. The CDR3 nucleotides are TGTGCCAGCAGGCCCGAGGGAGGGCCACCTGGGGAAAAACTGTTTTTT. This encodes CASRPEGGPPGEKLFF.

The genes are TRBV7-2 and TRBJ1-2; D unclear. V was trimmed by 5 bases and J by 5 bases, leaving 9 bases between them. This CDR3 spans 12 amino acids. Germline loops: CDR1 SGHTA, CDR2 FQGNSA. CDR3 sequence (DNA): TGTGCCAGCAGCATGAGACTTTATGGCTACACCTTC. Its protein product is CASSMRLYGYTF.

The rearrangement uses TRBV6-1 and TRBJ2-1, with D perhaps matching TRBD1 (5 bases). From germline, CDR1 is MNHNS and CDR2 SASEGT. Trimming took off 3 bases at V and 5 bases at J, with 8 bases between the two ends. This CDR3 comprises 13 residues. CDR3 sequence (DNA): TGTGCCAGCAGTGACAGGGTGCACAATGAGCAGTTCTTC. Its translation: CASSDRVHNEQFF.

The chain recombines TRBV7-9 with TRBJ2-3; 10 nucleotides align to TRBD2. J lost 5 bases, V lost 4 bases, and 15 bases had no gene match. The CDR3 has 18 residues. Germline V gives CDR1 SEHNR, CDR2 FQNEAQ (reference sequence). The CDR3 is CASSSPRLAGGPIDTQYF. CDR3 in DNA: TGTGCCAGCAGCTCCCCGAGGTTAGCGGGGGGACCTATAGATACGCAGTATTTT.

This chain connects TRBV7-2 to TRBJ2-5; 12 nucleotides align to TRBD2. The V segment lost 1 base and the J segment 5 bases; nucleotides outside the gene matches: 8. The germline V gene encodes CDR1 SGHTA and CDR2 FQGNSA. The CDR3 covers 17 residues. In DNA form, the CDR3 reads TGTGCCAGCAGCTTAGTAGCTAGCGGGGGGGCCCGGGAGACCCAGTACTTC. This translates into CASSLVASGGARETQYF.

The chain couples TRBV28 to TRBJ2-5; 8 bases align to TRBD1. The V and J ends lost 10 bases and 3 bases, in that order; junction bases with no gene match: 4. The CDR3 extends over 12 amino acids. Per the germline V gene, CDR1 is MDHEN and CDR2 is SYDVKM. CDR3 residues: CATGQGEETQYF. CDR3 DNA: TGTGCCACCGGACAGGGTGAAGAGACCCAGTACTTC.

The chain carries TRBV4-3 and TRBJ1-2, with D unclear. With 3 bases removed from V and 6 bases from J, the gap between germline ends came to 11 bases. CDR1 is LGHNA, CDR2 YSLEER, per germline. This CDR3 has 13 amino acids. CDR3 in amino acids: CASSQFIRDGYTF. The DNA for the CDR3 is TGCGCCAGCAGCCAGTTTATACGGGATGGCTACACCTTC.

The genes are TRBV19 and TRBJ1-2, with TRBD1 matching 7 bases. Germline V gene sequence: CDR1 LNHDA, CDR2 SQIVND (reference sequence). The CDR3 loop spans 14 amino acids. V lost 5 bases to trimming and J lost 3 bases; unmatched junction nucleotides: 6. CDR3 region: CASSSTGDYYGYTF. The CDR3 DNA reads TGTGCCAGTAGTTCTACAGGGGACTACTATGGCTACACCTTC. The whole variable domain, remainder taken from reference TRBV19 and TRBJ1-2, is DGGITQSPKYLFRKEGQNVTLSCEQNLNHDAMYWYRQDPGQGLRLIYYSQIVNDFQKGDIAEGYSVSREKKESFPLTVTSAQKNPTAFYLCASSSTGDYYGYTFGSGTRLTVV.

This chain joins TRBV6-5 and TRBJ2-1; 7 bases are shared with TRBD1. V gave up 6 bases and J gave up 8 bases; unmatched junction bases: 4. This CDR3 contains 12 residues. CDR1 MNHEY and CDR2 SVGAGI come from the germline V gene. CDR3 DNA sequence: TGTGCCAGCAGCTACAGGGGTTATGAGCAGTTCTTC. It translates to CASSYRGYEQFF.

V usage is TRBV7-2 and J usage is TRBJ1-2; D possibly corresponds to TRBD1 (5 bases). Germline CDR1 is SGHTA and CDR2 is FQGNSA. V lost 0 bases, J lost 8 bases, and 13 bases lay in between. This CDR3 comprises 14 residues. Here the CDR3 DNA reads TGTGCCAGCAGCTTAGCTTCCAGGGAAGACGGCTACACCTTC. This codes for CASSLASREDGYTF.

V gene TRBV2 combines with J gene TRBJ2-5, with D perhaps TRBD1 (5 bases). The V end was cut by 4 bases, the J end by 4 bases, with 7 bases between. Germline CDR1 is SNHLY and CDR2 is FYNNEI. The CDR3 is made up of 12 amino acids. Written as DNA, the CDR3 is TGTGCCAGCAGTGTTAGGGGAGAGACCCAGTACTTC. Amino acid sequence: CASSVRGETQYF.

V gene TRBV28 combines with J gene TRBJ1-4; 10 positions match TRBD1. This CDR3 contains 13 residues. Unmatched junction bases numbered 8, after V lost 5 bases and J lost 14 bases. Germline V gives CDR1 MDHEN, CDR2 SYDVKM. The CDR3 bases are TGTGCCAGCAGTCCTCCGGGACAGGGGATGCTGTTTTTT. Translating gives CASSPPGQGMLFF.

V and J are TRBV7-2 and TRBJ2-7; 10 nucleotides align to TRBD2. The CDR3 is made up of 14 amino acids. V shed 7 bases, J shed 7 bases, and the junction held 10 bases outside the gene matches. Germline V gives CDR1 SGHTA, CDR2 FQGNSA. The CDR3 DNA sequence: TGTGCCAGCACCCAAGCGGGGGGGGCGGGGGAGCAGTACTTC. It codes for CASTQAGGAGEQYF.

The chain is built from TRBV19 and TRBJ1-5; 7 nucleotides match TRBD1. CDR1 is LNHDA and CDR2 is SQIVND in the germline V gene (reference sequence). V trimming: 5 bases; J trimming: 4 bases; junction bases outside the gene matches: 8. This CDR3 contains 15 residues. The CDR3 loop reads CASSQDRSLNQPQHF. The CDR3 DNA sequence: TGTGCCAGTAGTCAGGACAGGTCCCTTAATCAGCCCCAGCATTTT.

V usage is TRBV19 and J usage is TRBJ2-1; D is perhaps TRBD1 (5 bases). Germline-derived CDR1 and CDR2 are LNHDA and SQIVND (reference sequence). Trimming took 6 bases from V and 3 from J, leaving 18 bases between them. The CDR3 is made up of 16 amino acids. The CDR3 region is CASSPVRTSIYNEQFF. The CDR3 coding sequence is TGTGCCAGTAGCCCCGTCAGGACATCGATCTACAATGAGCAGTTCTTC.